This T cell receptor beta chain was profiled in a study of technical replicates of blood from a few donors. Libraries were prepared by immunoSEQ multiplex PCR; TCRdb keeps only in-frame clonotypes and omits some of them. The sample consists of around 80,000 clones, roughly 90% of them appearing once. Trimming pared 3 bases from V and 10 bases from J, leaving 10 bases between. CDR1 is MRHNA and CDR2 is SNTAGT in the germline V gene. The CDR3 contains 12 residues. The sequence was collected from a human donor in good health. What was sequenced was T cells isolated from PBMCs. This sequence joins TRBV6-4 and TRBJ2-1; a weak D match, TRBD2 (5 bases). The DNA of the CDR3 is TGTGCCAGCAGTGAGTATGGAGGAGAGCAGTTCTTC. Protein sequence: CASSEYGGEQFF.